The 8 T cell receptor beta chains reported below all come from one sample, sequenced in a study of T-cell memory formation after mild COVID-19 (dated by TCRdb to the early 2020s). Receptor amplification or capture employed 5' RACE. Sequenced on an Illumina NovaSeq 6000. In TCRdb, the public reads were trimmed at Q25 with fastp and aligned with MiXCR, with productive beta chains retained. Every CDR3 protein is listed once, alongside the most common genes and DNA of its rows. For this sample there are a few hundred thousand distinct CDR3 sequences; roughly 15% appear just once. The ten largest make up 20% to 25% of the sample. The specimen sequenced was PBMCs or a T cell subset sorted from them (not recorded which). All receptors come from a man younger than 35 who had mild COVID-19 (a few samples of this study predate the infection). The sample titles of this study are shuffled in the database, so cell type and time point are left out; the donor was told from shared clones.

The V gene is TRBV25-1, the J gene TRBJ1-3; D is ambiguous. V was shortened by 7 bases and J by 4 bases, with 11 bases between the two germline ends. The CDR3 runs 13 residues. CDR1 and CDR2 (germline): MGHDK, SYGVNS. The CDR3 DNA sequence: TGTGCCAGCAAACTCACGATCGGAAACACCATATATTTT. This codes for CASKLTIGNTIYF.

This chain uses TRBV2 with TRBJ1-2, with D perhaps TRBD1 (5 bases). There are 13 residues in the CDR3. V shed 3 bases and J shed 2 bases, with 7 bases lying between them. Germline V gene data show CDR1 as SNHLY and CDR2 as FYNNEI. The CDR3 DNA reads as TGTGCCAGCAGTGAGGACACAAACTATGGCTACACCTTC. This encodes CASSEDTNYGYTF.

This clonotype has a count of ten or more. The rearrangement joins TRBV6-6 to TRBJ2-7; weak D call: TRBD1 (5 bases). The V end was cut by 6 bases, the J end by 3 bases, with 9 bases between. Per the germline V gene, CDR1 is MNHNY and CDR2 is SVGAGI (reference sequence). The CDR3 is 12 amino acids. The CDR3 coding sequence is TGTGCCAGCAGCTCCGACAGCTACGAGCAGTACTTC. Amino acid sequence: CASSSDSYEQYF.

The rearrangement uses TRBV5-6 and TRBJ2-7, with unresolved D. The CDR3 consists of 15 residues. Germline assignment: CDR1 SGHDT and CDR2 YYEEEE. Trimming removed 1 base at V and 0 bases at J, with 11 bases between. The CDR3 region has the DNA TGTGCCAGCAGCTTGTTCTCTCGAAGCTCCTACGAGCAGTACTTC. Translated, it gives CASSLFSRSSYEQYF. Variable domain in full (rest from reference TRBV5-6 and TRBJ2-7): DAGVTQSPTHLIKTRGQQVTLRCSPKSGHDTVSWYQQALGQGPQFIFQYYEEEERQRGNFPDRFSGHQFPNYSSELNVNALLLGDSALYLCASSLFSRSSYEQYFGPGTRLTVT.

This clonotype was observed a few times. The J gene is TRBJ2-7, the V gene TRBV5-1, with no clear D. Germline values: CDR1 SGHRS, CDR2 YFSETQ. V was pared by 3 bases and J by 1 base, with 17 bases between. This CDR3 comprises 16 residues. The CDR3 region has the DNA TGCGCCAGCAGCTCCCCTGTTGGGCGTGGGTCCTACGAGCAGTACTTC. It codes for CASSSPVGRGSYEQYF.

There are many counts of this clonotype. This chain uses TRBV15 with TRBJ2-5; D not certain. CDR1 and CDR2 (germline): LNHNV, YYDKDF (reference sequence). This CDR3 region has 14 residues. Trimming shortened V by 0 bases and J by 2 bases, and 7 bases separated the two germline ends. The CDR3 is CATSREDAQETQYF. The CDR3 coding sequence is TGTGCCACCAGCAGAGAGGATGCGCAAGAGACCCAGTACTTC.

This clonotype was seen a handful of times. The chain carries TRBV11-2 and TRBJ1-5, with D possibly TRBD1 on 6 matching bases. Germline V gene data show CDR1 as SGHAT and CDR2 as FQNNGV. The V and J ends lost 2 bases and 0 bases respectively, with 11 bases between them. The CDR3 consists of 16 residues. This CDR3 is CASSLIQGFSNQPQHF. The CDR3 DNA sequence: TGTGCCAGCAGCTTAATTCAGGGGTTTAGCAATCAGCCCCAGCATTTT.

In its sample, this clonotype was seen many times. The chain has TRBV3-1 and TRBJ2-3, with TRBD2 matching 12 bases. Germline V gene sequence: CDR1 LGHDT, CDR2 YNNKEL (reference sequence). The CDR3 loop spans 16 amino acids. Trimming at V came to 4 bases and at J to 0 bases, leaving 2 bases not matched to a gene. In DNA, the CDR3 is TGTGCCAGCAGCCCGACTAGCGGGGGAAGCACAGATACGCAGTATTTT. Encoded protein: CASSPTSGGSTDTQYF.